This T cell receptor (beta chain) was profiled in a study of control samples from healthy donors and cancer patients (TCRdb year 2020). The CDR3 measures 13 amino acids from cysteine to phenylalanine. Just the 39-base CDR3 DNA is kept, in frame starting at base 1. Trimming costs V 8 bases and J 1 base, and their ends lie 11 bases apart. In the germline V gene, CDR1 corresponds to LGHNT and CDR2 to FRNRAP. This clone was detected once. The target of this receptor is not known. No qualities accompany the bases; no much larger clone lies one base away. Library generation was performed with the immunoSEQ multiplex PCR assay. TCRdb retrieved this table from immuneACCESS and kept in-frame rearrangements only. Not all clones are present; in checked studies, unresolved V genes account for under half, and no reason is known for the remainder. This sample has some 71,000 clones in its table, and around nine tenths of those were observed once. The ten largest clones capture under 20% of the sample.

The chain links TRBV12-5 with TRBJ1-1; the D gene is perhaps TRBD1, on 6 matching bases. The sample comprised PBMCs. This TCR derives from a man between 60 and 70 years old with lung cancer. The DNA reads as follows: TGTGCTAGTAGGCAGACAGGGAACACTGAAGCTTTCTTT. Its coded protein is CASRQTGNTEAFF.